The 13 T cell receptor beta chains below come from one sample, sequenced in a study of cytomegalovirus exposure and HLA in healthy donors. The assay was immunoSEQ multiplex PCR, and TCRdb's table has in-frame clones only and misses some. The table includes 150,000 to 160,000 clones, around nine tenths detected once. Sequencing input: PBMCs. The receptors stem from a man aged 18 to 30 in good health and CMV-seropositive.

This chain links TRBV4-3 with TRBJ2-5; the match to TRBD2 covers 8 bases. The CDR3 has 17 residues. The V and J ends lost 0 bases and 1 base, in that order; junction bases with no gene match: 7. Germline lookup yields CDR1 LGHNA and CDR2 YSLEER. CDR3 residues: CASSQEPSGFSQETQYF. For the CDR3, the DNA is TGCGCCAGCAGCCAAGAACCTAGCGGGTTCTCCCAAGAGACCCAGTACTTC.

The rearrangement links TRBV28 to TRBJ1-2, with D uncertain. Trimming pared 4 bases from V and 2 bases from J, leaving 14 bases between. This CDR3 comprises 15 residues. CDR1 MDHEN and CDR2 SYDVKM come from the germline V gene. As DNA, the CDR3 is TGTGCCAGCAGTTATCGGCCGACGGAGAACTATGGCTACACCTTC. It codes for CASSYRPTENYGYTF.

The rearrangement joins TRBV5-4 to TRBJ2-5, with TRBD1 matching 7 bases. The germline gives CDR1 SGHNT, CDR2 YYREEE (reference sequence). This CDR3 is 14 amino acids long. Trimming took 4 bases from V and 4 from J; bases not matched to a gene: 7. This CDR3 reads CASSPGDSRETQYF. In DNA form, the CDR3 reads TGTGCCAGCAGCCCTGGGGACAGCAGAGAGACCCAGTACTTC.

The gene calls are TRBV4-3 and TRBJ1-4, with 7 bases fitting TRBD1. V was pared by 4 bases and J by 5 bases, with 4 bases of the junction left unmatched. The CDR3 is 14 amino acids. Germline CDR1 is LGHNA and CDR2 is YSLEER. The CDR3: CASSRTGANEKLFF. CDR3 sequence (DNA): TGCGCCAGCAGCCGCACAGGGGCAAATGAAAAACTGTTTTTT.

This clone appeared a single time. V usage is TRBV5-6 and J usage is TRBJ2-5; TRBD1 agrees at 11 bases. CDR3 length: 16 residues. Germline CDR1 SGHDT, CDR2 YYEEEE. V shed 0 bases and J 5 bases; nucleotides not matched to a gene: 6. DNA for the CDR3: TGTGCCAGCAGCTTGGCCCGGACAGGGGGCTTGGAGACCCAGTACTTC. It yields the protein CASSLARTGGLETQYF.

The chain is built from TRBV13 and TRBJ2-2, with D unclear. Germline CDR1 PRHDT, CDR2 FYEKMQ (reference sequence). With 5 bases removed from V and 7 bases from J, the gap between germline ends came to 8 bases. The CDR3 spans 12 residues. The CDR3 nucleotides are TGTGCCAGCAGCGAGAGTAGCGGGGAGCTGTTTTTT. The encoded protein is CASSESSGELFF.

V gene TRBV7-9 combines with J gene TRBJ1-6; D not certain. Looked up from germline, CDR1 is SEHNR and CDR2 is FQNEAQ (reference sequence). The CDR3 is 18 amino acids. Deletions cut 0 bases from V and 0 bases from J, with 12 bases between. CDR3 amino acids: CASSLAMAASSYNSPLHF. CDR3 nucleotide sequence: TGTGCCAGCAGCTTAGCGATGGCCGCTAGCTCCTATAATTCACCCCTCCACTTT.

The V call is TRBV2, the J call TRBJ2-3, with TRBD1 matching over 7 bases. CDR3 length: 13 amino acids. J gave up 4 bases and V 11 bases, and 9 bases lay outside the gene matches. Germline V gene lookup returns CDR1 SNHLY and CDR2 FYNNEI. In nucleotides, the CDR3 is TGTGCCGACCGGGACAGCTTTTCAGATACGCAGTATTTT. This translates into CADRDSFSDTQYF.

CDR3 DNA sequence: TGTGCCAGCAGCGTCGCGGGGGGGAGCTCCTACGAGCAGTACTTC. Encoded protein: CASSVAGGSSYEQYF. The chain employs TRBV5-4 and TRBJ2-7; 9 nucleotides match TRBD2. This CDR3 comprises 15 residues. V dropped 4 bases and J dropped 0; count of bases not matched to a gene: 5. Germline V gives CDR1 SGHNT, CDR2 YYREEE (reference sequence).

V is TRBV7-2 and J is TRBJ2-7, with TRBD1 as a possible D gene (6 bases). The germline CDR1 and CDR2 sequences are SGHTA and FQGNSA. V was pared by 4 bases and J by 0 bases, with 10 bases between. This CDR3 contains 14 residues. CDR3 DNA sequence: TGTGCCAGCAGCTCCGGGACACCCTCCTACGAGCAGTACTTC. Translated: CASSSGTPSYEQYF.

CDR3 amino acids: CASSVTGTSGGAGTDTQYF. The CDR3 nucleotides read TGTGCCAGCTCGGTGACCGGGACTAGCGGGGGAGCGGGCACAGATACGCAGTATTTT. The chain combines TRBV18 with TRBJ2-3, with 14 bases matching TRBD2. The V segment lost 6 bases and the J segment 1 base; nucleotides outside the gene matches: 12. CDR3 size: 19 residues. In germline, CDR1 is KGHSH, CDR2 LQKENI.

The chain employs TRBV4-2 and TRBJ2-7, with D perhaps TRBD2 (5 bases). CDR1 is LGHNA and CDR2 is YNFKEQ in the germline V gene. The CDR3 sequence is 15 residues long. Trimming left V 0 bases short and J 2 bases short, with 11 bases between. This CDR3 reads CASSQEGSSAYEQYF. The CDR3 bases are TGTGCCAGCAGCCAAGAGGGGAGCAGCGCCTACGAGCAGTACTTC.

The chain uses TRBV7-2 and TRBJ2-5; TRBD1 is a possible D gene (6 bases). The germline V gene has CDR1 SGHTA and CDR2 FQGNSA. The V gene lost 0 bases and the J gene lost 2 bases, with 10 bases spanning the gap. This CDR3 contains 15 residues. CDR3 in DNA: TGTGCCAGCAGCTTAGCGGGGGCGCCGCAAGAGACCCAGTACTTC. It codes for CASSLAGAPQETQYF.